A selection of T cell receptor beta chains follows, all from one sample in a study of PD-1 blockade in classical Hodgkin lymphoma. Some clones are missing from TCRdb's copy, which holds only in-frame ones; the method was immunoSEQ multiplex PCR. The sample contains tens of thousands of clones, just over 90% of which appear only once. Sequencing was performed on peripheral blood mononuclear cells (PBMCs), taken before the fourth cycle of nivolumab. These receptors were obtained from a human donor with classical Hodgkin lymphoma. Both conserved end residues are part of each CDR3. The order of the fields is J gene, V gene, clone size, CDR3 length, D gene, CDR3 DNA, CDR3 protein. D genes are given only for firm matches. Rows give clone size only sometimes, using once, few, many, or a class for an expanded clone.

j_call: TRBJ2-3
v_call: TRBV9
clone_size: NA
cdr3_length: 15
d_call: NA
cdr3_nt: TGTGCCAGCAGCGATCACTCGGGCAACACAGATACGCAGTATTTT
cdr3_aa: CASSDHSGNTDTQYF

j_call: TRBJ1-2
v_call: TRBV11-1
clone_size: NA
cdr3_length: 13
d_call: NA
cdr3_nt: TGTGCCAGCAGCGTCAGGGTCGACTATGGCTACACCTTC
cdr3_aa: CASSVRVDYGYTF

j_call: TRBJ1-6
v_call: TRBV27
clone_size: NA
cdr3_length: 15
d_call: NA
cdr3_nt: TGTGCCAGCAGTTTTAAGGGCTCCTATAATTCACCCCTCCACTTT
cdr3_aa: CASSFKGSYNSPLHF

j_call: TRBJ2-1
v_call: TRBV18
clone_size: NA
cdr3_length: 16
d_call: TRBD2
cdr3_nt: TGTGCCAGCTCACCACCGACTAGCAAGGGTTACAATGAGCAGTTCTTC
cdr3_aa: CASSPPTSKGYNEQFF

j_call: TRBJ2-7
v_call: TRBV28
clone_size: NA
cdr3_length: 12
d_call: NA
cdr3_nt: TGTGCCAGCAGTCCGCAGTACTACGAGCAGTACTTC
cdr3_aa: CASSPQYYEQYF

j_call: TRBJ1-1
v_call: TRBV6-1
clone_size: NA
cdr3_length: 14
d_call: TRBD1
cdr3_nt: TGTGCCAGCACCCTCGGACAGGTTAACACTGAAGCTTTCTTT
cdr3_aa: CASTLGQVNTEAFF

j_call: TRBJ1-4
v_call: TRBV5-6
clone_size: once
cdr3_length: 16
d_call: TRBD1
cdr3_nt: TGTGCCAGCAGGGTCCCGGGACAGGGCGGAGGTGAAAAACTGTTTTTT
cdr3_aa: CASRVPGQGGGEKLFF

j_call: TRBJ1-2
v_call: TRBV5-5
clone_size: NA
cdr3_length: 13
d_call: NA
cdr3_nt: TGTGCCAGCAGCTTGGCCAGGGGTTATGGCTACACCTTC
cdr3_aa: CASSLARGYGYTF

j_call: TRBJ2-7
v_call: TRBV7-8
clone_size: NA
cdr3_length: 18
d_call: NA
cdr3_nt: TGTGCCAGCAGCTCCTATACGGACGGGTCCTCCTCCTTCTACGAGCAGTACTTC
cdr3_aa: CASSSYTDGSSSFYEQYF

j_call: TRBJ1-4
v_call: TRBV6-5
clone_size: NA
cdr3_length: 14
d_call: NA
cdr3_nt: TGTGCCAGCGGCCTAGGGGGGGGTCGGGAAAAACTGTTTTTT
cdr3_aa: CASGLGGGREKLFF

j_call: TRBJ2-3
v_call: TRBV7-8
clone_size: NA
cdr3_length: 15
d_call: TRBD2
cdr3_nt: TGTGCCGGGGGACTAGCGGGAGGCACCACAGATACGCAGTATTTT
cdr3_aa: CAGGLAGGTTDTQYF

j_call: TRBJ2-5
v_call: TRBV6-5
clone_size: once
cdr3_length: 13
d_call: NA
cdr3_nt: TGTGCCAGCAGTTACGGATGGGAGACGACCCAGTACTTC
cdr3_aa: CASSYGWETTQYF

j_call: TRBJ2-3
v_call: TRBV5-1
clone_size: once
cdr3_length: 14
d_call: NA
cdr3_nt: TGCGCCAGCAGCTTGTCCGGGACCACAGATACGCAGTATTTT
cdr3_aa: CASSLSGTTDTQYF

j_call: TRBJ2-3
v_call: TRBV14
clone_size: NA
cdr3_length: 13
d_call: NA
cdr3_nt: TGTGCCAGCAGCCAAGACTGGGGGGATACGCAGTATTTT
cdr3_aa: CASSQDWGDTQYF

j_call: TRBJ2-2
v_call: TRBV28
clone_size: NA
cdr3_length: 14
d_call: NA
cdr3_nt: TGTGCCATTGGACTACCCGCGAACACCGGGGAGCTGTTTTTT
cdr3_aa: CAIGLPANTGELFF

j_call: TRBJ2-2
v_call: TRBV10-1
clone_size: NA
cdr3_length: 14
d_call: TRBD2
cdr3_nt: TGCGCCAGCGGGGAGACTAGCGGGACCGGGGAGCTGTTTTTT
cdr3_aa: CASGETSGTGELFF

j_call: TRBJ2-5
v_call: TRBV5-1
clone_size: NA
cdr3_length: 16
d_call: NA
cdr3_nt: TGCGCCAGCAGCTGGGGGCCTCTGAAATCCCAAGAGACCCAGTACTTC
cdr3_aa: CASSWGPLKSQETQYF

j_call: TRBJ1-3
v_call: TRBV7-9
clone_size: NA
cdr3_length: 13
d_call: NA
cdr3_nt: TGTGCCAGCAGCACAGGAGCGGGAAACACCATATATTTT
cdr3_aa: CASSTGAGNTIYF

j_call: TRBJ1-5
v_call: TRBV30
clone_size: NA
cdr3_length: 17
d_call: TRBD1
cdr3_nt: TGTGCCTGGAGTGCCCGACAGGGGATGAATAGCAATCAGCCCCAGCATTTT
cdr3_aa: CAWSARQGMNSNQPQHF

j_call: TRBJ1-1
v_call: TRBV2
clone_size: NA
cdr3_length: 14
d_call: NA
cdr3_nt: TGTGCCAGCAGTTACAGGGAAGGGGACACTGAAGCTTTCTTT
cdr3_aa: CASSYREGDTEAFF

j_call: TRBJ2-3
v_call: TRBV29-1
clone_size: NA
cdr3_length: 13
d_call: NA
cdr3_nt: TGCAGCGGAGAGGCGGGTTACGCAGATACGCAGTATTTT
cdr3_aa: CSGEAGYADTQYF

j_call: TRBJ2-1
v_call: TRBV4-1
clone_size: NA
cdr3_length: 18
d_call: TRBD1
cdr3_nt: TGCGCCAGCAGCCAAGAACTCATCGGGACAGGGGTCAGCAATGAGCAGTTCTTC
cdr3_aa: CASSQELIGTGVSNEQFF